This TCR beta chain appears in the sequencing data of a study of shared clonotypes between healthy human individuals (dated by TCRdb to the early 2020s). With regard to the full study: A few men and a couple of women, aged 18 to 49 years, made up the cohort. For each donor, CD4 naive and CD4 memory were each given three plates, CD8 naive was given two plates, and CD8 memory was given one plate. To estimate repertoire size and how much clonotype sharing occurs between individuals, the study deeply sequenced the blood TCR repertoires of about five healthy adults. To increase sequencing depth and limit assay-specific biases, different laboratories used diverse techniques to prepare libraries and sequence TCR repertoires. Each donor's leukapheresis produced roughly between roughly 0.85 and 10 billion PBMCs.

The research as a whole found: Pairwise subsampling led to the expectation that sequencing depth would affect the degree of clonotype sharing among donors. Sampling was restricted to blood, and TCR repertoires in tissue are likely to differ from TCR repertoires in blood. When a few donors were compared, the shared fraction of clonotypes was about 5.2% for naive CD4, approximately 3.3% for naive CD8, roughly 2.5% for memory CD4, and 0.4% for memory CD8. Naive subsets generally had larger estimated clonotype richness than memory subsets did. The small number of donors limited the genetic and exposure-history diversity represented. Clonotypes shared by all four sorted-subset donors showed higher generation probabilities than non-shared clonotypes. Rarefaction of sorted-subset datasets indicated incomplete sequencing despite the large sequencing depth.

Using the deep immunoSEQ assay, multiplex PCR amplified TCR CDR3 regions from genomic DNA. For each cell subset, the extracted genomic DNA was distributed evenly across all wells of several immunoSEQ 96-well plates, and each plate served as one replicate. Each replicate PCR for sorted subsets received approximately 220 ng genomic DNA, equal to roughly 33,000 T cell genomes. Purified libraries were quantified with a Qubit 3.0 fluorometer, sized on a Bioanalyzer 2100, and re-quantified with the KAPA Library Quantification kit. Every immunoSEQ 96-well plate was sequenced on a dedicated single-read 150-cycle Illumina NextSeq 550 flow cell. The authors' pipeline ran thus. The immunoSEQ output contained only junctional sequences without quality scores, so filtering could not match that applied to full-length reads. Sequences were annotated with PyIR, a Python wrapper for IgBLAST v1.9, and V/J genes and CDR3 were assigned using IMGT germline references. Reads were removed for weak V/J assignments (E-value above 1e-6), missing CDR3, stop codons, out-of-frame junctions, or ambiguous translated residues. V3J clonotypes were defined as sequences sharing an identical inferred V gene, J gene, and CDR3 amino acid sequence. To compute the percentage overlap between repertoires, the number of shared unique clonotypes was divided by the size of the smaller repertoire. Richness of each repertoire was evaluated using RTK rarefaction, the Chao1 estimator, and Recon v2.1 estimates of unobserved clonotypes. OLGA was used to compute generation probabilities for all TCRbeta clonotypes that the gDNA method yielded from four donors. The immuneACCESS repertoire file appears here via TCRdb, limited to in-frame rearrangements. These files lack a portion of the clones; in checked studies, under half of the deficit traces to unresolved V genes, and the cause of the others is not known. For V, J and clone size, that table is used; D and trimming come from the DNA. Within this sample are roughly 2.6 million clones, with approximately 90% of them counted one time only. The top ten clonotypes cover roughly 0.13% of the sample.

The CDR3 runs 11 residues from the cysteine to the phenylalanine. Solely the CDR3 DNA is kept, with 33 bases framed from the first base. V trim: 4 bases; J trim: 6 bases; unmatched bases: 0. Reading the germline V gene gives CDR1 SQVTM and CDR2 ANQGSEA. Healthy HIV-negative adults with no recently reported acute infections or vaccinations were included as donors. All donors were Caucasian adults living in Nashville, Tennessee, USA. Magnetic negative selection was used to enrich CD4+ T cells, after which naive cells were positively selected on CD45RA and the negative fraction became the memory subset. After blood collection by leukapheresis, PBMCs were isolated using Ficoll-Histopaque density gradient centrifugation and then cryopreserved in the vapor phase of liquid nitrogen. Analytical flow cytometry was used to check the purity and quantity of each magnetically sorted T cell population. From each sorted fraction, genomic DNA was isolated and quantified by UV absorbance on a Nanodrop 2000c.

In the case of this clone: The clone's antigen remains unknown. Base qualities are missing; no much larger clone stands one base away.

Recombination connected TRBV29-1 to TRBJ2-7; 10 junctional bases match TRBD1. The specimen was naive CD4+ T cells sorted from blood. Read against the paper, the sample's cell subset or site label means: CD45RA+ positively selected. The sequence was collected from a man aged 18-30 years in good health. The CDR3 in this case is CSVGDRGEQYF. The nucleotides read TGCAGCGTTGGGGACAGGGGCGAGCAGTACTTC.